This entry lists 16 T cell receptor beta chains sequenced from one sample in a study of patients and donors after allogeneic stem cell transplantation. TCRdb passed the RT-PCR reads through MiXCR, listing each CDR3 protein once. The sample has 200,000 to 250,000 distinct CDR3 sequences, more than 35% seen once. The specimen sequenced was blood, either unsorted or a sorted T cell fraction (not recorded which). The receptor set was obtained from a human donor who was either an allogeneic HSCT recipient or a stem cell or donor lymphocyte infusion donor (not recorded which). It is not recorded whose cells these are; they may come from a transplant donor.

CDR3 nucleotide sequence: TGTGCCACCAGCAGAAAGGGACAGGGTCGATGGTGGGACACTGAAGCTTTCTTT. Its translation is CATSRKGQGRWWDTEAFF. The chain recombines TRBV15 with TRBJ1-1, with 9 positions matching TRBD1. This CDR3 has 18 residues. V shed 2 bases and J 3 bases; nucleotides not matched to a gene: 13. The germline gives CDR1 LNHNV, CDR2 YYDKDF (reference sequence).

This clonotype has more than one count but fewer than ten. The V call is TRBV2, the J call TRBJ1-1; TRBD1 agrees at 7 bases. V was clipped by 4 bases and J by 2 bases; unmatched bases: 1. In germline, CDR1 is SNHLY, CDR2 FYNNEI. This CDR3 is 13 amino acids long. The CDR3 DNA reads TGTGCCAGCAGTGGGGACAGTAACACTGAAGCTTTCTTT. This codes for CASSGDSNTEAFF.

The CDR3 spells CASSQPSGTASNEQFF. In DNA form, the CDR3 reads TGCGCCAGCAGCCAACCTTCCGGGACAGCCTCCAATGAGCAGTTCTTC. The V gene is TRBV4-1, the J gene TRBJ2-1, with 7 bases matching TRBD1. This CDR3 contains 16 residues. The V gene's germline CDR1 is MGHRA and CDR2 YSYEKL. Germline trimming cut 2 bases from V and 6 bases from J; bases unmatched to any gene: 10.

This clonotype was counted ten times or more. CDR3 nucleotide sequence: TGTGCCAGCAGCACCTTACGGGACAGAGCTCGAGACACTGAAGCTTTCTTT. It translates to CASSTLRDRARDTEAFF. The chain links TRBV21-1 to TRBJ1-1; the table's D call of TRBD1 was not tested on the DNA. TRBV21-1 represents a pseudogene. The CDR3 length is 17 residues.

V usage is TRBV29-1 and J usage is TRBJ1-1; D gene unclear. Germline values: CDR1 SQVTM, CDR2 ANQGSEA. The CDR3 loop spans 12 amino acids. V was cut by 2 bases and J by 1 base, with 5 bases left in between. CDR3 sequence reads: CSVERANTEAFF. CDR3 DNA sequence: TGCAGCGTTGAAAGGGCGAACACTGAAGCTTTCTTT.

The rearrangement links TRBV29-1 to TRBJ2-2; no clear D gene. V was shortened by 4 bases and J by 2 bases, with 8 bases between the two germline ends. The CDR3 runs 13 residues. Germline V CDR1 and CDR2: SQVTM, ANQGSEA. The CDR3 DNA reads as TGCAGCGTTGGTCACAGTAACACCGGGGAGCTGTTTTTT. Encoded protein: CSVGHSNTGELFF.

The rearrangement joins TRBV5-1 to TRBJ1-1; TRBD1 matches 8 bases. Germline V gene sequence: CDR1 SGHRS, CDR2 YFSETQ. Trimming cost V 0 bases and J 0 bases; bases outside gene matches: 7. This CDR3 has 17 amino acids. The CDR3 here is CASSLGTGIPMNTEAFF. Written as DNA, the CDR3 is TGCGCCAGCAGCTTGGGGACAGGGATCCCCATGAACACTGAAGCTTTCTTT.

The chain has TRBV5-6 and TRBJ2-1; D is possibly TRBD2 (5 bases). The CDR3 is 14 amino acids. V lost 2 bases and J 5 bases, leaving 11 bases between the germline ends. Looked up from germline, CDR1 is SGHDT and CDR2 is YYEEEE. CDR3 DNA sequence: TGTGCCAGCAGCTTTGACTACAGTCACAATGAGCAGTTCTTC. It is translated as CASSFDYSHNEQFF.

Only a few counts were recorded for this clonotype. The chain couples TRBV12-3 or TRBV12-4 to TRBJ1-4; D is ambiguous. V lost 8 bases to trimming and J lost 7 bases, with 14 bases between them. The CDR3 covers 13 residues. The CDR3, as DNA: TGTGCCAGCGGCCGGGATATAGGTGAAAAACTGTTTTTT. It encodes CASGRDIGEKLFF.

The chain uses TRBV9 and TRBJ1-5; D ambiguous. Trimming stripped 0 bases from V and 3 bases from J, with 4 bases between. The CDR3 is 13 residues long. Per germline, CDR1 SGDLS and CDR2 YYNGEE. CDR3: CASSVGPNQPQHF. The CDR3 DNA is TGTGCCAGCAGCGTAGGCCCCAATCAGCCCCAGCATTTT.

The chain employs TRBV12-3 or TRBV12-4 and TRBJ2-5; TRBD1 matches 7 bases. After removal of 1 base from V and 5 bases from J, the junction contained 10 bases not matched to a gene. The CDR3 has 16 residues. The CDR3 reads CASSLGGQPWLETQYF. In DNA, the CDR3 is TGTGCCAGCAGTTTAGGGGGACAGCCTTGGTTGGAGACCCAGTACTTC.

With regard to this clonotype: Its ends do not fully match the called genes, so a read error is possible. The chain is built from TRBV30 and TRBJ2-3; a weak D match, TRBD2 (5 bases). The V gene's germline CDR1 is GTSNPN and CDR2 SVGIG (reference sequence). The CDR3 consists of 12 residues. The CDR3 DNA reads as TGTGCCGGGAGTGGGTTGCCAGATACGCAGTATTTT. It codes for CAGSGLPDTQYF.

The rearrangement uses TRBV12-5 and TRBJ2-4; TRBD2 aligns across 7 bases. J lost 0 bases, V lost 0 bases, and 14 bases had no gene match. Germline V gene sequence: CDR1 LGHNT, CDR2 FRNRAP. The CDR3 spans 20 residues. CDR3 sequence: CASGLVIGRDPNLAKNIQYF. DNA of the CDR3: TGTGCTAGTGGTTTGGTAATTGGGAGGGACCCAAATCTAGCCAAAAACATTCAGTACTTC.

This clonotype showed up just a few times. This chain connects TRBV18 to TRBJ1-1; 8 positions agree with TRBD1. V lost 0 bases, J lost 4 bases, and 4 bases stayed unmatched. Germline CDR1 is KGHSH and CDR2 is LQKENI. This CDR3 region has 15 residues. Written as DNA, the CDR3 is TGTGCCAGCTCACCACCGGACAGGGAGTCCACTGAAGCTTTCTTT. Residues: CASSPPDRESTEAFF.

The chain links TRBV12-3 or TRBV12-4 to TRBJ2-1; D perhaps matches TRBD2 (7 bases). V lost 0 bases to trimming and J lost 8 bases, with 14 bases between them. This CDR3 spans 15 amino acids. Written as DNA, the CDR3 is TGTGCCAGCAGTTTAGCGATAGGGGGGGGCCATGAGCAGTTCTTC. Its protein is CASSLAIGGGHEQFF.

The sample holds one count of this clonotype. The V gene is TRBV12-3 or TRBV12-4, the J gene TRBJ2-7, with TRBD2 as a possible D gene (5 bases). CDR3 length equals 13 residues. With 4 bases removed from V and 9 bases from J, the gap between germline ends came to 16 bases. The CDR3 nucleotides are TGTGCCAGCAGTTCCCGCGGGCCAGTACGGCAGTACTTC. This translates into CASSSRGPVRQYF.